A selection of T cell receptor beta chains follows, all from one sample in a study of blood T cells in healthy people across ages. TCRdb reprocessed the 5' RACE reads via MiXCR and lists one record per CDR3 protein. Seen here are about 1.6 million distinct CDR3 sequences, 34% observed once, and the top ten hold roughly 10%. The specimen sequenced was blood. These receptors all come from a young woman in good health. CDR3s include the opening cysteine and the closing phenylalanine or tryptophan. A D gene is named only where the DNA matches it firmly. A row's size may be missing; if present it is once, few, many or a size class.

abundance: .
j_gene: TRBJ2-3
v_gene: TRBV6-1
len: 14
d_gene: .
CDR3aa: CASSEGGGGGTQYF
CDR3nt: TGTGCCAGCAGTGAGGGAGGAGGAGGTGGCACGCAGTATTTT

abundance: .
j_gene: TRBJ2-1
v_gene: TRBV10-2
len: 16
d_gene: .
CDR3aa: CASSDRGYTVYNEQFF
CDR3nt: TGCGCCAGCAGTGATCGTGGCTACACGGTCTACAATGAGCAGTTCTTC

abundance: .
j_gene: TRBJ2-1
v_gene: TRBV3-1
len: 14
d_gene: .
CDR3aa: CASSQRTERSEQFF
CDR3nt: TGTGCCAGCAGCCAGCGGACTGAGCGATCGGAGCAGTTCTTC

abundance: .
j_gene: TRBJ2-2
v_gene: TRBV3-1
len: 15
d_gene: TRBD2
CDR3aa: CASSQGQSGVWELFF
CDR3nt: TGTGCCAGCAGCCAAGGACAGAGCGGGGTATGGGAGCTGTTTTTT

abundance: few
j_gene: TRBJ2-7
v_gene: TRBV5-5
len: 13
d_gene: .
CDR3aa: CASSLVPQDEQYF
CDR3nt: TGTGCCAGCAGCTTGGTCCCACAGGACGAGCAGTACTTC

abundance: few
j_gene: TRBJ2-1
v_gene: TRBV13
len: 16
d_gene: .
CDR3aa: CASSLLTQEKLNEQFF
CDR3nt: TGTGCCAGCAGCTTACTGACACAAGAGAAATTAAATGAGCAGTTCTTC

abundance: .
j_gene: TRBJ2-1
v_gene: TRBV27
len: 13
d_gene: .
CDR3aa: CASSPLKGNEQFF
CDR3nt: TGTGCCAGCAGCCCCCTTAAGGGCAATGAGCAGTTCTTC

abundance: few
j_gene: TRBJ2-5
v_gene: TRBV7-9
len: 14
d_gene: TRBD1
CDR3aa: CASSPGTGGQTQYF
CDR3nt: TGTGCCAGCAGCCCTGGGACAGGGGGGCAGACCCAGTACTTC

abundance: .
j_gene: TRBJ2-7
v_gene: TRBV7-9
len: 14
d_gene: TRBD1
CDR3aa: CASSLEDRYYEQYF
CDR3nt: TGTGCCAGCAGCTTAGAGGACAGGTACTACGAGCAGTACTTC

abundance: .
j_gene: TRBJ1-5
v_gene: TRBV6-2/TRBV6-3
len: 15
d_gene: .
CDR3aa: CASSPTRVGYQPQHF
CDR3nt: TGTGCCAGCAGTCCCACCAGGGTTGGATATCAGCCCCAGCATTTT

abundance: once
j_gene: TRBJ2-1
v_gene: TRBV24-1
len: 17
d_gene: .
CDR3aa: CATSDSDPGVPHNEQFF
CDR3nt: TGTGCCACCAGTGATTCCGATCCGGGAGTCCCCCACAATGAGCAGTTCTTC

abundance: .
j_gene: TRBJ2-5
v_gene: TRBV5-1
len: 16
d_gene: .
CDR3aa: CASSLRAGYLQETQYF
CDR3nt: TGCGCCAGCAGCTTGAGGGCGGGGTACCTACAAGAGACCCAGTACTTC

abundance: once
j_gene: TRBJ1-1
v_gene: TRBV18
len: 11
d_gene: TRBD1
CDR3aa: CASSPGGMAFF
CDR3nt: TGTGCCAGCTCCCCAGGGGGCATGGCTTTCTTT

abundance: many
j_gene: TRBJ2-5
v_gene: TRBV4-1
len: 16
d_gene: TRBD1
CDR3aa: CASSSPGRDRAQTQYF
CDR3nt: TGCGCCAGCAGCAGCCCTGGACGGGACAGGGCGCAGACCCAGTACTTC

abundance: many
j_gene: TRBJ2-3
v_gene: TRBV27
len: 12
d_gene: .
CDR3aa: CASSSDGDTQYF
CDR3nt: TGTGCCAGCAGTTCGGACGGAGATACGCAGTATTTT

abundance: .
j_gene: TRBJ2-3
v_gene: TRBV20-1
len: 15
d_gene: TRBD2
CDR3aa: CSARLSSGSTDTQYF
CDR3nt: TGCAGTGCCAGATTGTCTAGCGGATCCACAGATACGCAGTATTTT

abundance: few
j_gene: TRBJ2-5
v_gene: TRBV3-1
len: 11
d_gene: .
CDR3aa: CASSQDLAQYF
CDR3nt: TGTGCCAGCAGCCAAGACCTAGCACAGTACTTC

abundance: .
j_gene: TRBJ1-3
v_gene: TRBV20-1
len: 14
d_gene: .
CDR3aa: CSARDISSGNTIYF
CDR3nt: TGCAGTGCTAGAGATATTAGCTCTGGAAACACCATATATTTT

abundance: .
j_gene: TRBJ2-3
v_gene: TRBV19
len: 14
d_gene: .
CDR3aa: CASSGWLGTDTQYF
CDR3nt: TGTGCCAGTAGTGGATGGCTAGGCACAGATACGCAGTATTTT

abundance: few
j_gene: TRBJ1-5
v_gene: TRBV7-2
len: 15
d_gene: .
CDR3aa: CASSADRAPYQPQHF
CDR3nt: TGTGCCAGCAGCGCCGACAGAGCCCCTTATCAGCCCCAGCATTTT

abundance: .
j_gene: TRBJ1-1
v_gene: TRBV14
len: 13
d_gene: .
CDR3aa: CASSNTENTEAFF
CDR3nt: TGTGCCAGCAGCAATACAGAGAACACTGAAGCTTTCTTT

abundance: .
j_gene: TRBJ2-1
v_gene: TRBV24-1
len: 15
d_gene: TRBD2
CDR3aa: CATSAGTSGRNEQFF
CDR3nt: TGTGCCACCAGTGCAGGGACTAGCGGGAGAAATGAGCAGTTCTTC

abundance: .
j_gene: TRBJ1-1
v_gene: TRBV20-1
len: 16
d_gene: .
CDR3aa: CSARGQGKVGDTEAFF
CDR3nt: TGCAGTGCTAGAGGGCAGGGGAAAGTGGGGGACACTGAAGCTTTCTTT

abundance: .
j_gene: TRBJ1-1
v_gene: TRBV19
len: 15
d_gene: .
CDR3aa: CASSIDPGMNTEAFF
CDR3nt: TGTGCCAGTAGTATAGACCCAGGGATGAACACTGAAGCTTTCTTT

abundance: few
j_gene: TRBJ1-5
v_gene: TRBV12-3/TRBV12-4
len: 16
d_gene: TRBD1
CDR3aa: CASSLGQGRGDQPQHF
CDR3nt: TGTGCCAGCAGTCTCGGACAGGGAAGGGGGGATCAGCCCCAGCATTTT

abundance: .
j_gene: TRBJ1-4
v_gene: TRBV5-1
len: 13
d_gene: .
CDR3aa: CASSLGQSEKLFF
CDR3nt: TGCGCCAGCAGCCTCGGACAGTCAGAAAAACTGTTTTTT

abundance: .
j_gene: TRBJ2-7
v_gene: TRBV9
len: 15
d_gene: TRBD1
CDR3aa: CASSGRDRPTYEQYF
CDR3nt: TGTGCCAGCAGCGGCCGGGACAGGCCCACCTACGAGCAGTACTTC

abundance: .
j_gene: TRBJ2-7
v_gene: TRBV10-1
len: 11
d_gene: .
CDR3aa: CASSMSDEQYF
CDR3nt: TGCGCCAGCAGTATGAGCGACGAGCAGTACTTC

abundance: many
j_gene: TRBJ2-5
v_gene: TRBV11-1
len: 14
d_gene: .
CDR3aa: CASSPGPAPETQYF
CDR3nt: TGTGCCAGCAGCCCGGGTCCAGCACCGGAGACCCAGTACTTC

abundance: .
j_gene: TRBJ2-3
v_gene: TRBV4-1
len: 18
d_gene: TRBD2
CDR3aa: CASSQDQRGGHNTDTQYF
CDR3nt: TGCGCCAGCAGCCAAGACCAGCGGGGGGGCCATAACACAGATACGCAGTATTTT

abundance: few
j_gene: TRBJ2-7
v_gene: TRBV6-2/TRBV6-3
len: 14
d_gene: TRBD2
CDR3aa: CASSSLAAFYEQYF
CDR3nt: TGTGCCAGCAGTTCACTAGCGGCCTTCTACGAGCAGTACTTC

abundance: many
j_gene: TRBJ2-3
v_gene: TRBV20-1
len: 14
d_gene: .
CDR3aa: CSAREDTSTDTQYF
CDR3nt: TGCAGTGCTAGAGAGGATACTAGCACAGATACGCAGTATTTT

abundance: few
j_gene: TRBJ1-5
v_gene: TRBV6-2/TRBV6-3
len: 15
d_gene: TRBD1
CDR3aa: CASSSLGQGDRPQHF
CDR3nt: TGTGCCAGCAGTTCCCTGGGACAGGGGGATCGGCCCCAGCATTTT

abundance: many
j_gene: TRBJ2-7
v_gene: TRBV20-1
len: 11
d_gene: .
CDR3aa: CSAREGTEQYF
CDR3nt: TGCAGTGCTAGAGAAGGGACCGAGCAGTACTTC

abundance: .
j_gene: TRBJ2-2
v_gene: TRBV7-9
len: 15
d_gene: .
CDR3aa: CASSFVTGSTGELFF
CDR3nt: TGTGCCAGCAGCTTTGTGACAGGAAGCACCGGGGAGCTGTTTTTT

abundance: many
j_gene: TRBJ2-3
v_gene: TRBV27
len: 12
d_gene: .
CDR3aa: CASKRGTDTQYF
CDR3nt: TGTGCCAGCAAAAGGGGCACAGATACGCAGTATTTT

abundance: few
j_gene: TRBJ2-7
v_gene: TRBV20-1
len: 12
d_gene: .
CDR3aa: CSATERPWEQYF
CDR3nt: TGCAGTGCTACCGAGCGGCCTTGGGAGCAGTACTTC

abundance: once
j_gene: TRBJ2-1
v_gene: TRBV12-3/TRBV12-4
len: 15
d_gene: .
CDR3aa: CASSWSGSSYNGQFF
CDR3nt: TGTGCCAGCAGTTGGAGCGGAAGCTCCTACAATGGGCAGTTCTTC

abundance: few
j_gene: TRBJ2-5
v_gene: TRBV7-2
len: 17
d_gene: .
CDR3aa: CASSLNRGGGYQETQYF
CDR3nt: TGTGCCAGCAGCTTGAACAGGGGTGGGGGGTACCAAGAGACCCAGTACTTC

abundance: .
j_gene: TRBJ1-2
v_gene: TRBV28
len: 15
d_gene: .
CDR3aa: CASSLRSLSYYGYTF
CDR3nt: TGTGCCAGCAGTTTACGGAGTCTTTCCTACTATGGCTACACCTTC

abundance: .
j_gene: TRBJ2-7
v_gene: TRBV6-1
len: 13
d_gene: .
CDR3aa: CASTALYSGEQYF
CDR3nt: TGTGCCAGCACGGCTCTTTACTCGGGCGAGCAGTACTTC

abundance: .
j_gene: TRBJ1-5
v_gene: TRBV5-1
len: 14
d_gene: .
CDR3aa: CASSLAKSGKPQHF
CDR3nt: TGCGCCAGCAGCTTGGCCAAATCGGGGAAGCCCCAGCATTTT

abundance: .
j_gene: TRBJ2-3
v_gene: TRBV5-1
len: 18
d_gene: TRBD1
CDR3aa: CASRQWDRGLSSTDPQYF
CDR3nt: TGCGCCAGCCGACAGTGGGACAGGGGACTCTCTAGCACAGATCCGCAGTATTTT

abundance: few
j_gene: TRBJ2-3
v_gene: TRBV20-1
len: 16
d_gene: TRBD2
CDR3aa: CSARGAGTTVTDTQYF
CDR3nt: TGCAGTGCTAGAGGTGCCGGGACTACAGTCACAGATACGCAGTATTTT

abundance: .
j_gene: TRBJ2-4
v_gene: TRBV28
len: 14
d_gene: .
CDR3aa: CATGVATGENIQYF
CDR3nt: TGTGCCACCGGAGTAGCGACCGGGGAAAACATTCAGTACTTC

abundance: .
j_gene: TRBJ1-5
v_gene: TRBV6-6
len: 14
d_gene: TRBD1
CDR3aa: CASMNRGSGQPQHF
CDR3nt: TGTGCCAGCATGAACAGGGGAAGCGGACAGCCCCAGCATTTT

abundance: .
j_gene: TRBJ1-2
v_gene: TRBV7-2
len: 16
d_gene: .
CDR3aa: CASSLTRQITNYGYTF
CDR3nt: TGTGCCAGCAGCTTAACGAGGCAGATTACTAACTATGGCTACACCTTC

abundance: .
j_gene: TRBJ2-1
v_gene: TRBV3-1
len: 15
d_gene: TRBD2
CDR3aa: CASSQPSGGANEQFF
CDR3nt: TGTGCCAGCAGCCAGCCTAGCGGGGGGGCCAATGAGCAGTTCTTC

abundance: .
j_gene: TRBJ1-2
v_gene: TRBV6-5
len: 14
d_gene: .
CDR3aa: CASSYSRGWDGYTF
CDR3nt: TGTGCCAGCAGTTACTCGCGGGGATGGGATGGCTACACCTTC